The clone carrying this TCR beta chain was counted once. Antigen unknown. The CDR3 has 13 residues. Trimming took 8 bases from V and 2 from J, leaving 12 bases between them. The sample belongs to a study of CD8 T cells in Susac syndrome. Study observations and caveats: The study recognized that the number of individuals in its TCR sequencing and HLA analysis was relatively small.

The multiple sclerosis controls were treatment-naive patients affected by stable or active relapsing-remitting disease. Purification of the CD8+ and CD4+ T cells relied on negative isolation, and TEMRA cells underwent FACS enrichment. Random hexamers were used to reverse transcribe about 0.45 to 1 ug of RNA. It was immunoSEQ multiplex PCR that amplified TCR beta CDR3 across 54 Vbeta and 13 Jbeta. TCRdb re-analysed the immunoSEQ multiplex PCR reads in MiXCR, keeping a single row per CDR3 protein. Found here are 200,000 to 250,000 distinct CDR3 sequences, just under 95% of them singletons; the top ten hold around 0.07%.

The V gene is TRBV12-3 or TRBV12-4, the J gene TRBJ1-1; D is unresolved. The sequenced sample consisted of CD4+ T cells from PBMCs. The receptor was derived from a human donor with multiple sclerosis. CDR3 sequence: CASVFMSNTEAFF. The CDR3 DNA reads TGTGCCAGCGTTTTCATGAGTAACACTGAAGCTTTCTTT.